The TCR beta chain under discussion was sequenced for a study of blood T cell repertoires in COVID-19. Study as a whole: T cells, B-cell-depleted T cells, or PBMCs provided the cDNA or gDNA that served as material.

Sequenced by immunoSEQ multiplex PCR; TCRdb stores in-frame clones only, minus some. This table holds 40,000 to 55,000 clones, more than 75% found once. J was trimmed by 5 bases and V by 2 bases; bases with no gene match: 10. Germline CDR1 and CDR2: SGHTA and FQGNSA. This CDR3 comprises 17 residues. The rearrangement uses TRBV7-2 and TRBJ2-7; 12 bases are shared with TRBD2. The sequencing input was peripheral blood. This sequence was found in a man over 45 with active COVID-19. CDR3: CASSLWGSSGRANEQYF. As DNA, the CDR3 is TGTGCCAGCAGCTTATGGGGATCTAGCGGGAGGGCCAACGAGCAGTACTTC.